This is a list of T cell receptor beta chains from one sample in a study of T cell responses to AZD1222 COVID-19 vaccine. Libraries were prepared by immunoSEQ multiplex PCR; TCRdb keeps only in-frame clonotypes and omits some of them. The sample lists about 170,000 clones; 87% were seen once. The material was peripheral blood, obtained 28 days after the second AZD1222 dose. Receptor source: an adult who received the AZD1222 COVID-19 vaccine. Each CDR3 is given with its conserved first and last residue. Fields, in order: clone size, V gene, J gene, D gene, CDR3 protein, CDR3 DNA. D genes are given only for firm matches. Clone size is given for some rows only: seen once, a few or many times, or a class if the clone is expanded.

size: -
V: TRBV19
J: TRBJ1-2
D: TRBD1
CDR3: CASETTGRAPGYTF
DNA: TGTGCCAGTGAAACGACAGGGCGCGCCCCTGGCTACACCTTC

size: -
V: TRBV19
J: TRBJ2-7
D: -
CDR3: CASSNDKGTEQYF
DNA: TGTGCCAGTAGTAACGATAAAGGGACCGAGCAGTACTTC

size: once
V: TRBV6-1
J: TRBJ1-4
D: -
CDR3: CASSEAPWQAGANEKLFF
DNA: TGTGCCAGCAGTGAAGCCCCATGGCAGGCGGGAGCTAATGAAAAACTGTTTTTT

size: -
V: TRBV25-1
J: TRBJ1-1
D: -
CDR3: CASSPTLDSSVTEAFF
DNA: TGTGCCAGCAGTCCGACCTTAGACAGTTCGGTCACTGAAGCTTTCTTT

size: once
V: TRBV5-1
J: TRBJ2-7
D: -
CDR3: CASSFQAPNEQYF
DNA: TGCGCCAGCAGCTTCCAGGCCCCCAACGAGCAGTACTTC

size: once
V: TRBV5-4
J: TRBJ2-7
D: -
CDR3: CASSLEEGTVSYEQYF
DNA: TGTGCCAGCAGTCTGGAGGAGGGGACAGTCTCCTACGAGCAGTACTTC

size: -
V: TRBV27
J: TRBJ1-6
D: -
CDR3: CASSFRSRDSPLHF
DNA: TGTGCCAGCAGTTTCCGTAGCAGGGATTCACCCCTCCACTTT

size: -
V: TRBV6-5
J: TRBJ2-7
D: -
CDR3: CASSRVTGSGKQYF
DNA: TGTGCCAGCAGCAGGGTAACAGGGTCCGGCAAGCAGTACTTC

size: once
V: TRBV5-1
J: TRBJ2-3
D: TRBD2
CDR3: CASSLAREGDTQYF
DNA: TGCGCCAGCAGCTTGGCCAGGGAGGGGGATACGCAGTATTTT

size: -
V: TRBV7-2
J: TRBJ1-6
D: -
CDR3: CASSLGSGLSSPLHF
DNA: TGTGCCAGCAGCTTAGGATCGGGGTTGAGTTCACCCCTCCACTTT

size: few
V: TRBV12-3/TRBV12-4
J: TRBJ1-1
D: -
CDR3: CANQGGENTEAFF
DNA: TGTGCCAATCAAGGCGGGGAGAACACTGAAGCTTTCTTT

size: -
V: TRBV4-3
J: TRBJ2-7
D: -
CDR3: CASSQGRGPVYEQYF
DNA: TGCGCCAGCAGCCAAGGCCGGGGCCCGGTCTACGAGCAGTACTTC

size: -
V: TRBV6-5
J: TRBJ1-1
D: -
CDR3: CASSYWGEGAEAFF
DNA: TGTGCCAGCAGTTACTGGGGGGAGGGGGCTGAAGCTTTCTTT

size: -
V: TRBV19
J: TRBJ1-1
D: TRBD1
CDR3: CASSTPWGTGGAGTEAFF
DNA: TGTGCCAGTAGTACGCCCTGGGGGACAGGGGGCGCCGGCACTGAAGCTTTCTTT

size: -
V: TRBV27
J: TRBJ1-2
D: -
CDR3: CASSDRADYGYTF
DNA: TGTGCCAGCAGTGATAGGGCTGACTATGGCTACACCTTC

size: -
V: TRBV9
J: TRBJ1-3
D: -
CDR3: CASSAGGGMGPGNTIYF
DNA: TGTGCCAGCAGCGCCGGGGGAGGGATGGGGCCTGGAAACACCATATATTTT

size: few
V: TRBV19
J: TRBJ2-1
D: TRBD1
CDR3: CASSMGQINYNEQFF
DNA: TGTGCCAGTAGTATGGGACAGATAAATTACAATGAGCAGTTCTTC

size: -
V: TRBV5-6
J: TRBJ1-6
D: TRBD1
CDR3: CASSHGQGLSYNSPLHF
DNA: TGTGCCAGCAGCCACGGACAGGGCCTCTCCTATAATTCACCCCTCCACTTT

size: -
V: TRBV6-1
J: TRBJ1-2
D: -
CDR3: CASSEAGSWYGYTF
DNA: TGTGCCAGCAGTGAAGCGGGCAGTTGGTATGGCTACACCTTC